A selection of T cell receptor beta chains follows, all from one sample in a study of beta chain features in type 1 diabetes. The data were produced by immunoSEQ multiplex PCR, yet TCRdb's version contains in-frame clones alone and is incomplete. This sample has a few hundred thousand clones, with around 25% found just once. The material sequenced was naive CD4+ T cells from blood. Receptor source: a woman in her twenties or thirties with type 1 diabetes. Both conserved end residues are part of each CDR3. A D gene is named only where the DNA matches it firmly. Size is omitted from some rows. Given values are once, few, many or a class for expanded clones.

j_gene | abundance | d_gene | v_gene | CDR3aa | CDR3nt
TRBJ1-1 | NA | NA | TRBV4-1 | CASSGNGGLEAFF | TGCGCCAGCAGCGGTAATGGAGGTCTGGAAGCTTTCTTT
TRBJ2-4 | NA | NA | TRBV15 | CATSRDLGVNIQYF | TGTGCCACCAGCAGAGATCTCGGGGTCAACATTCAGTACTTC
TRBJ1-2 | few | TRBD1 | TRBV29-1 | CSVGQGGGYTF | TGCAGCGTCGGACAGGGCGGCGGCTACACCTTC
TRBJ2-1 | few | NA | TRBV7-2 | CASSLGADLYNEQFF | TGTGCCAGCAGCTTAGGAGCGGACCTATACAATGAGCAGTTCTTC
TRBJ2-2 | few | NA | TRBV19 | CASSSTREELFF | TGTGCCAGTAGTAGTACTCGGGAGGAGCTGTTTTTT
TRBJ1-2 | few | NA | TRBV5-1 | CASSLMSGGANYGYTF | TGCGCCAGCAGCTTGATGTCTGGGGGCGCGAACTATGGCTACACCTTC
TRBJ2-1 | NA | NA | TRBV28 | CASTRSTGENNEQFF | TGTGCCAGCACCCGAAGTACGGGGGAGAACAATGAGCAGTTCTTC
TRBJ2-7 | NA | NA | TRBV5-4 | CASSLGGLEYEQYF | TGTGCCAGCAGCTTGGGAGGGTTGGAATACGAGCAGTACTTC
TRBJ1-1 | NA | NA | TRBV4-1 | CASSQGQANTEAFF | TGCGCCAGCAGCCAAGGACAGGCGAACACTGAAGCTTTCTTT
TRBJ1-1 | few | TRBD1 | TRBV18 | CASSGTGGDTEAFF | TGTGCCAGCTCGGGGACAGGCGGGGACACTGAAGCTTTCTTT
TRBJ2-3 | NA | NA | TRBV6-5 | CASSLITGSDTQYF | TGTGCCAGCAGCCTAATCACAGGGTCCGATACGCAGTATTTT
TRBJ2-5 | once | NA | TRBV11-2 | CASRVRVRETQYF | TGTGCCAGCAGAGTCAGGGTGAGAGAGACCCAGTACTTC
TRBJ2-7 | NA | NA | TRBV5-1 | CASSFQTGNYEQYF | TGCGCCAGCAGCTTCCAGACAGGCAACTACGAGCAGTACTTC
TRBJ2-7 | NA | NA | TRBV5-1 | CASSHAEAYEQYF | TGCGCCAGCAGCCACGCGGAGGCCTACGAGCAGTACTTC
TRBJ2-5 | few | NA | TRBV4-2 | CASSQDWSGQETQYF | TGTGCCAGCAGCCAAGATTGGAGCGGACAAGAGACCCAGTACTTC
TRBJ1-5 | NA | NA | TRBV27 | CASSLSGSGEPQHF | TGTGCCAGCAGTTTATCCGGGAGTGGGGAGCCCCAGCATTTT
TRBJ2-7 | NA | TRBD1 | TRBV18 | CASSLGDRGLSYEQYF | TGTGCCAGCTCACTAGGGGACAGGGGCCTCTCCTACGAGCAGTACTTC
TRBJ2-7 | NA | TRBD2 | TRBV7-9 | CASSLDPGRATLYEQYF | TGTGCCAGCAGCTTAGATCCCGGGAGGGCCACCTTATACGAGCAGTACTTC
TRBJ1-3 | NA | NA | TRBV6-5 | CASSPGLHSGNTIYF | TGTGCCAGCAGTCCCGGACTCCACTCTGGAAACACCATATATTTT
TRBJ2-1 | NA | NA | TRBV11-2 | CASSLNERDEQFF | TGTGCCAGCAGCCTTAACGAGCGGGATGAGCAGTTCTTC
TRBJ2-2 | NA | TRBD1 | TRBV15 | CATSTPPGQDNTGELFF | TGTGCCACCAGCACGCCACCGGGACAGGATAACACCGGGGAGCTGTTTTTT
TRBJ1-2 | few | NA | TRBV15 | CATSRYREANYGYTF | TGTGCCACCAGCAGATACAGGGAAGCTAACTATGGCTACACCTTC
TRBJ2-1 | few | TRBD2 | TRBV29-1 | CSVEVTSGGTEQFF | TGCAGCGTTGAGGTCACTAGCGGCGGGACGGAGCAGTTCTTC
TRBJ1-5 | NA | TRBD1 | TRBV9 | CASSIGQGLNQPQHF | TGTGCCAGCAGTATAGGACAGGGCTTGAATCAGCCCCAGCATTTT
TRBJ2-6 | NA | TRBD1 | TRBV2 | CASSTGTGRGANVLTF | TGTGCCAGCAGTACCGGGACAGGGCGCGGGGCCAACGTCCTGACTTTC
TRBJ2-4 | NA | NA | TRBV18 | CASSPRTTDLQLGQYF | TGTGCCAGCTCACCTCGAACTACCGACCTTCAACTCGGTCAGTACTTC
TRBJ2-3 | few | NA | TRBV29-1 | CSVGLASLADTQYF | TGCAGCGTCGGGTTAGCGAGTTTGGCAGATACGCAGTATTTT
TRBJ2-1 | NA | NA | TRBV28 | CASNSHLQAGDTYNEQFF | TGTGCCAGCAACTCGCACCTTCAAGCGGGCGATACCTACAATGAGCAGTTCTTC
TRBJ2-7 | few | NA | TRBV28 | CASSLWAQGSEQYF | TGTGCCAGCAGTTTGTGGGCGCAGGGTAGCGAGCAGTACTTC
TRBJ1-2 | NA | TRBD1 | TRBV5-1 | CASSLGGGLYGYTF | TGCGCCAGCAGCTTGGGAGGGGGCCTCTATGGCTACACCTTC
TRBJ2-1 | NA | NA | TRBV6-5 | CASSNSFGIPNEQFF | TGTGCCAGCAGCAACTCATTTGGTATTCCCAATGAGCAGTTCTTC
TRBJ2-7 | few | TRBD1 | TRBV29-1 | CSVEDRDSYEQYF | TGCAGCGTCGAGGACAGGGATTCCTACGAGCAGTACTTC
TRBJ2-7 | NA | TRBD1 | TRBV4-1 | CASSRARRTGDEQYF | TGCGCCAGCAGCCGAGCCCGACGAACAGGGGACGAGCAGTACTTC
TRBJ2-5 | NA | NA | TRBV30 | CAWGSGYQETQYF | TGTGCCTGGGGGTCGGGGTATCAAGAGACCCAGTACTTC
TRBJ2-3 | few | TRBD2 | TRBV5-4 | CASRTGTRATDTQYF | TGTGCCAGCAGGACCGGGACTAGAGCCACAGATACGCAGTATTTT
TRBJ2-7 | NA | NA | TRBV6-5 | CASSYGRGIEQYF | TGTGCCAGCAGTTACGGACGGGGGATCGAGCAGTACTTC
TRBJ2-7 | NA | NA | TRBV2 | CASSNHGSYEQYF | TGTGCCAGCAGTAACCACGGGAGCTACGAGCAGTACTTC
TRBJ2-7 | NA | TRBD1 | TRBV7-6 | CASSFTGDAYEQYF | TGTGCCAGCAGCTTCACAGGGGATGCCTACGAGCAGTACTTC
TRBJ2-1 | NA | NA | TRBV7-3 | CASSRGAEQFF | TGTGCCAGCAGCCGGGGAGCTGAGCAGTTCTTC
TRBJ2-7 | NA | NA | TRBV7-9 | CASSLAGAYEQYF | TGTGCCAGCAGCTTAGCGGGCGCCTACGAGCAGTACTTC
TRBJ2-7 | few | TRBD1 | TRBV7-2 | CASSSVAGQGYEQYF | TGTGCCAGCAGCTCCGTGGCGGGACAGGGCTACGAGCAGTACTTC
TRBJ1-1 | NA | TRBD1 | TRBV9 | CASSARQGTATEAFF | TGTGCCAGCAGCGCCCGTCAGGGGACAGCCACTGAAGCTTTCTTT
TRBJ2-5 | NA | NA | TRBV9 | CASSQSPGKETQYF | TGTGCCAGCAGCCAAAGTCCGGGAAAGGAGACCCAGTACTTC
TRBJ2-5 | NA | NA | TRBV30 | CAWSVGGTQYF | TGTGCCTGGAGTGTAGGGGGTACCCAGTACTTC
TRBJ1-5 | few | NA | TRBV29-1 | CSVAPGEDQPQHF | TGCAGCGTTGCCCCGGGAGAGGATCAGCCCCAGCATTTT
TRBJ2-7 | NA | TRBD2 | TRBV19 | CASSIDTGGPSYEQYF | TGTGCCAGTAGTATAGATACGGGAGGGCCGTCCTACGAGCAGTACTTC
TRBJ2-3 | few | TRBD2 | TRBV30 | CAWSALAGVDTQYF | TGTGCCTGGAGTGCCCTAGCGGGAGTAGATACGCAGTATTTT
TRBJ2-2 | few | TRBD2 | TRBV29-1 | CSVGTSGAENTGELFF | TGCAGCGTCGGGACTAGCGGGGCTGAAAACACCGGGGAGCTGTTTTTT
TRBJ2-3 | NA | TRBD2 | TRBV30 | CAWSVLAGGPVTQYF | TGTGCCTGGAGCGTTCTAGCGGGGGGACCGGTTACGCAGTATTTT
TRBJ1-2 | few | NA | TRBV29-1 | CSAKDRANYGYTF | TGCAGCGCTAAGGACAGAGCTAACTATGGCTACACCTTC
TRBJ2-7 | NA | TRBD2 | TRBV11-2 | CASSLSAGASYEQYF | TGTGCCAGCAGCTTATCAGCGGGAGCGTCTTACGAGCAGTACTTC
TRBJ2-3 | once | TRBD2 | TRBV25-1 | CASTASGSTDTQYF | TGTGCCAGCACGGCTAGCGGGAGCACAGATACGCAGTATTTT
TRBJ2-3 | few | TRBD1 | TRBV27 | CASSPGGWAPSTDTQYF | TGTGCCAGCAGTCCAGGGGGCTGGGCTCCTAGCACAGATACGCAGTATTTT
TRBJ1-2 | NA | TRBD1 | TRBV29-1 | CSVTGQGTINYGYTF | TGCAGCGTTACCGGACAGGGGACAATTAACTATGGCTACACCTTC
TRBJ2-7 | few | NA | TRBV4-1 | CASSQGGGRNSYEQYF | TGCGCCAGCAGCCAAGGAGGGGGTCGGAACTCCTACGAGCAGTACTTC